One TCR beta chain is described in this entry. The study ran the assay at deep level. Profiling relied on immunoSEQ multiplex PCR, and the TCRdb table lists in-frame clones only, not all of them. The sample includes about 580,000 clones, 98% of them seen just once. The CDR3 is made up of 15 amino acids. With 5 bases clipped from V and 0 bases from J, the junction kept 4 bases outside the gene matches. CDR1 is SGHVS and CDR2 is FQNEAQ in the germline V gene. Naive-designated CD8 cells lacked CD45RO, were positively enriched for CCR7, and omitted terminally differentiated effector memory CD45RA+ cells. The record originates from a study of shared clonotypes between healthy human individuals.

This sequence originates from a man younger than 40 in good health. The chain recombines TRBV7-8 with TRBJ2-1; 7 bases line up with TRBD2. Sequenced material: naive CD8+ T cells sorted from blood. In DNA form, the CDR3 reads TGTGCCAGCAGCCCGAGGACTAGCTCCTACAATGAGCAGTTCTTC. Protein product: CASSPRTSSYNEQFF.